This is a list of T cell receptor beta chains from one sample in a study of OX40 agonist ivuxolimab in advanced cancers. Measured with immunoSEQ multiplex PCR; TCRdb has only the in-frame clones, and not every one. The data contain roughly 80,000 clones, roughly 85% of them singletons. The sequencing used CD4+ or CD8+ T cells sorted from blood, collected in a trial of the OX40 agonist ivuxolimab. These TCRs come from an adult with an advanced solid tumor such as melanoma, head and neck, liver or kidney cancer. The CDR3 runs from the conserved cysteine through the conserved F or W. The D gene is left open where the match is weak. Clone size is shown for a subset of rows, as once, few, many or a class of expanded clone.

TGTGCCTGGGGGAGGGACGAGCAGTACTTC,CAWGRDEQYF,NA,TRBJ2-7,TRBV30,TRBD2
TGTGCCAGCGGGACAAGCTTGAACACTGAAGCTTTCTTT,CASGTSLNTEAFF,NA,TRBJ1-1,TRBV6-1,NA
TGTGCCAGCAGAGGACAGGGGTATAATTCACCCCTCCACTTT,CASRGQGYNSPLHF,NA,TRBJ1-6,TRBV6-4,TRBD1
TGTGCCAGCAGTTCCGACCCGAACAGGGGCTATGGCTACACCTTC,CASSSDPNRGYGYTF,NA,TRBJ1-2,TRBV28,TRBD1
TGTGCCAGCAGCTCTGAGGGCTATCGCGGATCCTACGAGCAGTACTTC,CASSSEGYRGSYEQYF,few,TRBJ2-7,TRBV7-6,NA
TGTGCCAGCAACCACCTGACCTCCTACGAGCAGTACTTC,CASNHLTSYEQYF,NA,TRBJ2-7,TRBV16,NA
TGTGCCAGCAGCTTAGACCCCCTACCGGGGGTCTATGGCTACACCTTC,CASSLDPLPGVYGYTF,NA,TRBJ1-2,TRBV7-9,NA
TGTGCCAGCAGTAAAACCGGCCAGTACACAGATACGCAGTATTTT,CASSKTGQYTDTQYF,once,TRBJ2-3,TRBV2,NA
TGTGCCAGCAGGGAAAGGGACAGGGGGTTAGGCGCTGGGGCCAACGTCCTGACTTTC,CASRERDRGLGAGANVLTF,NA,TRBJ2-6,TRBV28,TRBD1
TGTGCCAGCAGCCCGGACAGGGACACTGAAGCTTTCTTT,CASSPDRDTEAFF,NA,TRBJ1-1,TRBV7-3,TRBD1
TGTGCCAGCAGTACGACCGGGACCTCCCTGGGGGAGCTGTTTTTT,CASSTTGTSLGELFF,NA,TRBJ2-2,TRBV28,NA
TGCGCCAGCAGCTTCGGGGGGGCCGGGGAGACCCAGTACTTC,CASSFGGAGETQYF,once,TRBJ2-5,TRBV5-1,TRBD2
TGTGCCAGCTCACCACCAACAGGGGGCAACACCGGGGAGCTGTTTTTT,CASSPPTGGNTGELFF,NA,TRBJ2-2,TRBV18,TRBD1
TGTGCCAGCTCACCCCTGGGGGACGAGCAGTGCTTC,CASSPLGDEQCF,NA,TRBJ2-7,TRBV18,NA
TGTGCCAGCAGCGTAGGGGGAATGAACTATGGCTACACCTTC,CASSVGGMNYGYTF,NA,TRBJ1-2,TRBV9,NA
TGTGCTAGCAGCTTCCTAGCGGGGCCTGGGGAGACCCAGTACTTC,CASSFLAGPGETQYF,NA,TRBJ2-5,TRBV7-7,TRBD2
TGTGCCATCAGTGACCCCAAGGGGAATCAGCCCCAGCATTTT,CAISDPKGNQPQHF,NA,TRBJ1-5,TRBV10-3,NA
TGTGCCAGCAGCGTAGGACAGGGTCACTACGAGCAGTACTTC,CASSVGQGHYEQYF,NA,TRBJ2-7,TRBV9,TRBD1
TGTGCCAGCAGCTTTACTAGCGGGGGAGGGGATACGCAGTATTTT,CASSFTSGGGDTQYF,NA,TRBJ2-3,TRBV7-2,TRBD2
TGTGCCAGCAGTTTTAGCGGGGGGGCGGTCACCGGGGAGCTGTTTTTT,CASSFSGGAVTGELFF,NA,TRBJ2-2,TRBV6-5,TRBD2
TGTGCCAGCTCACCACGGGCCGGGACAGGGTACCTCACAGATACGCAGTATTTT,CASSPRAGTGYLTDTQYF,NA,TRBJ2-3,TRBV18,TRBD1
TGTGCCAGCAGCTTGGGGACAGGATTGAACACTGAAGCTTTCTTT,CASSLGTGLNTEAFF,NA,TRBJ1-1,TRBV11-2,TRBD1
TGTGCCAGCTTCGCCGACTACTACGAGCAGTACTTC,CASFADYYEQYF,NA,TRBJ2-7,TRBV28,NA
TGTGCCAGCCGCTGGCACAACGTCCTGACTTTC,CASRWHNVLTF,NA,TRBJ2-6,TRBV6-1,NA
TGTGCCTGGAATTCCGGGACAACCACCGGGGAGCTGTTTTTT,CAWNSGTTTGELFF,few,TRBJ2-2,TRBV30,NA
TGTGCCAGCAGTCCGCGGGCAGGGGCAGATTCACCCCTCCACTTT,CASSPRAGADSPLHF,NA,TRBJ1-6,TRBV6-5,NA
TGCAGCGTTGAAGACCCGGACGGACGACCCGGGGAGCTGTTTTTT,CSVEDPDGRPGELFF,NA,TRBJ2-2,TRBV29-1,NA
TGTGCCAGCAGCTCTGGGACAGGGTGGCCAGAGACCCAGTACTTC,CASSSGTGWPETQYF,NA,TRBJ2-5,TRBV7-9,TRBD1
TGTGCCAGCTCACCCCGACAGACTAAGATCGGGAACACTGAAGCTTTCTTT,CASSPRQTKIGNTEAFF,once,TRBJ1-1,TRBV18,NA
TGCGCCAGCAGCTTGGATTCTAGGAACTATGGCTACACCTTC,CASSLDSRNYGYTF,NA,TRBJ1-2,TRBV5-1,NA
TGTGCCAGTAGGGGGGGGCGGCCGACCGGTCCTCTTGCAACTAATGAAAAACTGTTTTTT,CASRGGRPTGPLATNEKLFF,NA,TRBJ1-4,TRBV19,NA
TGTGCCAGCAGCCCCACTAGAGCCCTTAGCACAGATACGCAGTATTTT,CASSPTRALSTDTQYF,NA,TRBJ2-3,TRBV7-3,NA
TGTGCCAGCAGCTTGGGGGTAGCGGGAAACACCGGGGAGCTGTTTTTT,CASSLGVAGNTGELFF,NA,TRBJ2-2,TRBV7-8,TRBD2
TGTGCCAGCAGTGTCTACGGGGGGGCCGGAGAGACCCAGTACTTC,CASSVYGGAGETQYF,NA,TRBJ2-5,TRBV2,TRBD2
TGTGCCAGCAGCTACCCGGGACAGGGGAAAAATCAGCCCCAGCATTTT,CASSYPGQGKNQPQHF,NA,TRBJ1-5,TRBV7-3,TRBD1
TGTGCCTGGAGTGTACATGGACCCCTCCACTTT,CAWSVHGPLHF,few,TRBJ1-6,TRBV30,NA
TGTGCCAGCAGCACCCCCCGGGAAGGTGGGCGAGGCTACACCTTC,CASSTPREGGRGYTF,NA,TRBJ1-2,TRBV5-6,NA